This T cell receptor (beta chain) stems from a study of OX40 agonist ivuxolimab in advanced cancers. Study background: Subjects had a mean age of about 65 years, with a range of 23 to 79; less than 90% were male.

Study-level results: It was also the case that some nonresponders had low normalized T-cell clonal expansion.

Libraries were prepared by immunoSEQ multiplex PCR; TCRdb keeps only in-frame clonotypes and omits some of them. Among some 27,000 clones listed, 65% to 90% were seen once. There are a few counts of this clone. The antigen is not known. Trimming shortened V by 4 bases and J by 2 bases, and 6 bases separated the two germline ends. Germline assignment: CDR1 SGHDN and CDR2 FVKESK. This CDR3 comprises 12 residues. The TCR comes from an adult with an advanced solid tumor such as melanoma, head and neck, liver or kidney cancer. The sample consisted of CD4+ or CD8+ T cells sorted from blood, taken in a trial of the OX40 agonist ivuxolimab. The V and J genes are TRBV14 and TRBJ2-7, with D perhaps assigned TRBD1 or TRBD2 (5 bases each). The CDR3 loop reads CASSRGPYEQYF. The DNA for the CDR3 is TGTGCCAGCAGCCGGGGACCCTACGAGCAGTACTTC.